Presented here are 12 T cell receptor beta chains from one specimen sequenced in a study of cytomegalovirus exposure and HLA in healthy donors. Both 60 Vbeta primers and 13 Jbeta primers went into the PCR. The method was immunoSEQ multiplex PCR; TCRdb's version includes in-frame clones alone and lacks a portion of them. This sample has about 110,000 clones, with 50% to 70% found just once. Sequenced: PBMCs. The receptors here all came from a man aged 30 to 45 in good health and CMV-seropositive.

The chain uses TRBV5-1 and TRBJ2-3, with 11 positions matching TRBD2. Losses at the gene ends were 0 bases for V and 3 bases for J; bases not matched to a gene: 6. The CDR3 is 17 residues long. Germline V CDR1 and CDR2: SGHRS, YFSETQ. The CDR3: CASSLGPLAGGTDTQYF. The CDR3 DNA is TGCGCCAGCAGCTTGGGCCCTCTAGCGGGGGGAACAGATACGCAGTATTTT. The full variable domain, in which reference TRBV5-1 and TRBJ2-3 provide the parts outside the CDR3, is KAGVTQTPRYLIKTRGQQVTLSCSPISGHRSVSWYQQTPGQGLQFLFEYFSETQRNKGNFPGRFSGRQFSNSRSEMNVSTLELGDSALYLCASSLGPLAGGTDTQYFGPGTRLTVL.

This chain uses TRBV9 with TRBJ2-7; TRBD2 might be the D (5 bases). CDR1 and CDR2 (germline): SGDLS, YYNGEE. Trimming shortened V by 4 bases and J by 6 bases, and 11 bases separated the two germline ends. The CDR3 sequence is 12 residues long. CDR3: CASSPRGVEQYF. The CDR3 nucleotides read TGTGCCAGCAGCCCCCGGGGAGTCGAGCAGTACTTC.

The chain combines TRBV29-1 with TRBJ2-3; 7 bases line up with TRBD1. The germline V gene has CDR1 SQVTM and CDR2 ANQGSEA. The CDR3 is 13 amino acids. The ends lost 3 bases at V and 3 bases at J; junction bases unmatched: 3. The CDR3 DNA follows: TGCAGCGTTGATGGCAGGGGGACAGATACGCAGTATTTT. It specifies CSVDGRGTDTQYF.

This clone was seen only a few times. The V and J genes are TRBV4-1 and TRBJ2-1; 9 nucleotides line up with TRBD2. The CDR3 totals 17 residues. The germline gives CDR1 MGHRA, CDR2 YSYEKL. Unmatched junction bases numbered 14, after V lost 4 bases and J lost 7 bases. CDR3 protein: CASSRAGLADLGNEQFF. The CDR3 DNA reads TGCGCCAGCAGCCGAGCGGGACTAGCCGATCTTGGTAATGAGCAGTTCTTC.

This clone was observed a few times. The chain uses TRBV4-1 and TRBJ1-1, with unresolved D. This CDR3 is built from 12 residues. Trimming shortened V by 3 bases and J by 3 bases, and 5 bases separated the two germline ends. The germline CDR1 and CDR2 sequences are MGHRA and YSYEKL. The CDR3 region is CASSHGDTEAFF. CDR3 in DNA: TGCGCCAGCAGCCACGGGGACACTGAAGCTTTCTTT.

This chain links TRBV18 with TRBJ2-5; 11 bases agree with TRBD2. V lost 2 bases, J lost 5 bases, and 7 bases stayed unmatched. Germline-derived CDR1 and CDR2 are KGHSH and LQKENI. CDR3 length: 16 amino acids. The CDR3 DNA reads TGTGCCAGCTCACCATCCCCCGGGACTAGCGGTGAGACCCAGTACTTC. This gives the protein CASSPSPGTSGETQYF. The entire variable domain, with the rest obtained from reference TRBV18 and TRBJ2-5, is as follows: NAGVMQNPRHLVRRRGQEARLRCSPMKGHSHVYWYRQLPEEGLKFMVYLQKENIIDESGMPKERFSAEFPKEGPSILRIQQVVRGDSAAYFCASSPSPGTSGETQYFGPGTRLLVL.

Only a few counts were recorded for this clone. The chain has TRBV15 and TRBJ2-2; D possibly corresponds to TRBD1 (6 bases). The CDR3 extends over 13 amino acids. Trimming stripped 5 bases from V and 8 bases from J, with 12 bases between. Germline assignment: CDR1 LNHNV and CDR2 YYDKDF (reference sequence). The DNA for the CDR3 is TGTGCCACCAGCGCCACGAGGGGGGGGGAGCTGTTTTTT. This sequence encodes CATSATRGGELFF.

The rearrangement links TRBV2 to TRBJ1-2, with 10 bases fitting TRBD1. Germline V gene sequence: CDR1 SNHLY, CDR2 FYNNEI. The CDR3 is made up of 14 amino acids. The trim removed 6 bases at V and 3 bases at J, leaving 4 bases unmatched. CDR3 nucleotides: TGTGCCAGCAGGGCGACAGGGGGCCACTATGGCTACACCTTC. It translates to CASRATGGHYGYTF. Drawing the rest from reference TRBV2 and TRBJ1-2, the complete variable domain is EPEVTQTPSHQVTQMGQEVILRCVPISNHLYFYWYRQILGQKVEFLVSFYNNEISEKSEIFDDQFSVERPDGSNFTLKIRSTKLEDSAMYFCASRATGGHYGYTFGSGTRLTVV.

The chain carries TRBV6-5 and TRBJ2-3, with 12 bases that match TRBD2. The ends lost 6 bases at V and 2 bases at J; junction bases unmatched: 3. CDR1 is MNHEY, CDR2 SVGAGI, per germline. The CDR3 has 15 amino acids. The CDR3 DNA sequence: TGTGCCAGCAGACGGACTAGCGGGGTCACAGATACGCAGTATTTT. Its translation: CASRRTSGVTDTQYF.

V usage is TRBV4-1 and J usage is TRBJ2-7, with TRBD2 matching over 8 bases. Germline V lookup: CDR1 MGHRA, CDR2 YSYEKL. The V segment lost 0 bases and the J segment 4 bases; nucleotides outside the gene matches: 8. CDR3 length: 16 amino acids. CDR3 coding DNA: TGCGCCAGCAGCCAAGATAGCACTAGCGGACTATACGAGCAGTACTTC. As protein: CASSQDSTSGLYEQYF.

V gene TRBV6-4 combines with J gene TRBJ2-1, with TRBD1 as a possible D gene (6 bases). The CDR3 length is 14 residues. Between the trimmed V and J ends, which lost 8 bases and 9 bases, there was a span of 20 bases. CDR1 is MRHNA, CDR2 SNTAGT, per germline. The CDR3 nucleotides read TGTGCCAGCCGGGAAACAGGGTTCGTGGGTGAGCAGTTCTTC. It translates to CASRETGFVGEQFF.

This clone has more than one count but fewer than ten. This chain links TRBV4-1 with TRBJ1-1, with D uncertain. The CDR3 extends over 13 amino acids. Looked up from germline, CDR1 is MGHRA and CDR2 is YSYEKL. Trimming took off 2 bases at V and 1 base at J, with 5 bases between the two ends. CDR3: CASSQFKNTEAFF. CDR3 nucleotides: TGCGCCAGCAGCCAATTCAAGAACACTGAAGCTTTCTTT.